This T cell receptor (beta chain) was recovered during a study of human T cells and chemical hapten exposure. On the study more broadly: The patients, most of them female, presented with alopecia areata, totalis or universalis.

Regarding the study as a whole: Against controls, expanded TCRs gave rise to significantly more large CDR3 similarity clusters.

The CDR3 is 13 amino acids. In germline, CDR1 is SGHDT, CDR2 YYEEEE. Individual cDNA molecules each carried unique molecular identifiers attached by the library. TCRdb fed the RACE reads into MiXCR, producing one record per CDR3 protein. The sample lists 300,000 to 400,000 distinct CDR3 sequences; approximately 6.9% were seen once. Worth noting for this clonotype: The antigen remains unidentified. At one boundary the junction diverges from the germline segment, which might be a read error.

The time point here: patch test 1, 2 weeks after DPC sensitization. Sample treatment: therapeutic diphenylcyclopropenone sensitization with weekly scalp DPC. The sequence derives from a woman in her late teens or twenties with alopecia areata. Some clones in this sample may be carry-over from other donors' samples. The chain recombines TRBV5-6 with TRBJ1-1; 7 bases map to TRBD1. Sequences were derived from whole blood, sampled in connection with sensitization to the hapten diphenylcyclopropenone (DPC). CDR3 sequence (DNA): TGTGCCAGCAGCACGGACAGGAACTCTGAAGCTTTCTTT. Translated, it gives CASSTDRNSEAFF. Full variable domain (missing parts from reference TRBV5-6 and TRBJ1-1): DAGVTQSPTHLIKTRGQQVTLRCSPKSGHDTVSWYQQALGQGPQFIFQYYEEEERQRGNFPDRFSGHQFPNYSSELNVNALLLGDSALYLCASSTDRNSEAFFGQGTRLTVV.